The text below deals with one T cell receptor (beta chain). Antigen specificity is unknown. This sample is drawn from a study of cytomegalovirus exposure and HLA in healthy donors. Findings and caveats of the study: Analyzed later, association rates of TCRs varied across HLA loci, with DRB1 most and HLA-C fewest. The investigators catalogued 164 TCR beta chains as cytomegalovirus-associated. CMV serostatus alone was available as immune exposure information.

The CDR3 is made up of 16 amino acids. CDR1 and CDR2 from the germline V gene are SGHKS and YYEKEE (reference sequence). Trimming took 6 bases from V and 4 from J; bases not matched to a gene: 13. The PCR employed 60 Vbeta primers together with 13 Jbeta primers. The table came from immunoSEQ multiplex PCR; TCRdb's copy has only in-frame clones and leaves some out. Here the sample spans about 91,000 clones, 75% to 90% being singletons. What was sequenced was PBMCs. The clonotype originates from a man aged 18 to 29 in good health and CMV-seronegative. The chain couples TRBV5-5 to TRBJ2-4; 7 bases fit TRBD1. DNA for the CDR3: TGTGCCAGCATCCCCCCAACCGGGACAGCAAAAAACATTCAGTACTTC. It is translated as CASIPPTGTAKNIQYF.